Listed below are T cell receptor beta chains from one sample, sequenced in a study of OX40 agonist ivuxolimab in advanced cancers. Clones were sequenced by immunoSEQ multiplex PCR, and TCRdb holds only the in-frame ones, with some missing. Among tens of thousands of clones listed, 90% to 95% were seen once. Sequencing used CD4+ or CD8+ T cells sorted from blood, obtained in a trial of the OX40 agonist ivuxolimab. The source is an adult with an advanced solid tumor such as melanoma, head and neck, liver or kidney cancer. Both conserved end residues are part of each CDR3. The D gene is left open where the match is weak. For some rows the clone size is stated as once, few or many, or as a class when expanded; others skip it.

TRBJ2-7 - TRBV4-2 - TGTGCCAGCAGCCTCGGACGGGCTCAATACGAGCAGTACTTC CASSLGRAQYEQYF
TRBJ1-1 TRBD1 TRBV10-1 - TGCGCCAGCAGCGCCGGGACAGCGAACACTGAAGCTTTCTTT CASSAGTANTEAFF
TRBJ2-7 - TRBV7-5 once TGTGCCAGAAGCCCGTTCGGCTACGAGCAGTACTTC CARSPFGYEQYF
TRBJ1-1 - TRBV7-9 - TGTGCCAGCAGCTTCCTCCGGGTAGAGAACACTGAAGCTTTCTTT CASSFLRVENTEAFF
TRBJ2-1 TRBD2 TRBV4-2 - TGTGCCAGCAGCCAAGATGTCAGGCTAGCGGGGGGAGGGGATGAGCAGTTCTTC CASSQDVRLAGGGDEQFF
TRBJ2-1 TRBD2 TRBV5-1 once TGCGCCAGCAGCACCGGGACTAGCGGGAGTCTAGGGAATGAGCAGTTCTTC CASSTGTSGSLGNEQFF
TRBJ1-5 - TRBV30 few TGTGCCTGGAGTGCTTCGTGGCAGCCCCAGCATTTT CAWSASWQPQHF
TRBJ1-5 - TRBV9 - TGTGCCAGCAGCGTTGGGGGACATAGCAATCAGCCCCAGCATTTT CASSVGGHSNQPQHF
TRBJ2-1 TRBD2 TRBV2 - TGTGCCAGCACTGACCCCACCGGGACTAGCCACAATGAGCAGTTCTTC CASTDPTGTSHNEQFF
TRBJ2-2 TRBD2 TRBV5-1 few TGCGCCAGCAGTCCAGCGGGAGGGGGTAACACCGGGGAGCTGTTTTTT CASSPAGGGNTGELFF
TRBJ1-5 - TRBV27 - TGTGCCAGCAGTGGTTGGGGTTATAGCAATCAGCCCCAGCATTTT CASSGWGYSNQPQHF
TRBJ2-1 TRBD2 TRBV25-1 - TGTGCCAGCAGTCTAGCGGGAGGAAACAATGAGCAGTTCTTC CASSLAGGNNEQFF
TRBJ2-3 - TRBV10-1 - TGCGCCAGCAGTGGGACTCTCAGCACAGATACGCAGTATTTT CASSGTLSTDTQYF
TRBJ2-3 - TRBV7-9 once TGTGCCAGCAGCTCCCGGGGAGGCACAGATACGCAGTATTTT CASSSRGGTDTQYF
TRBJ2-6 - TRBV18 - TGTGCCAGCTCACCAGGGGCCAGCTCTGGGGCCAACGTCCTGACTTTC CASSPGASSGANVLTF
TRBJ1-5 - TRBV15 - TGTGCCACCAGCCCCGATGGGAATAGCAATCAGCCCCAGCATTTT CATSPDGNSNQPQHF
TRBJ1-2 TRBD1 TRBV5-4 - TGTGCCAGCATCCCGGGCGGGGACAGGGAAAACTATGGCTACACCTTC CASIPGGDRENYGYTF
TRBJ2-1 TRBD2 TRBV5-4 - TGTGCCAGCACCCAGACGCGGGGGAACGTGGACAATGAGCAGTTCTTC CASTQTRGNVDNEQFF
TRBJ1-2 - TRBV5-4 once TGTGCCAGCAGCTTGGATTTCAGGGCGGGCGGCTACACCTTC CASSLDFRAGGYTF
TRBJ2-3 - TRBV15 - TGTGCCACCAGCAGAGATTTTGGTACTAGCACAGATACGCAGTATTTT CATSRDFGTSTDTQYF
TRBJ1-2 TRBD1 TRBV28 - TGTGCCAGCAGTTTATTGACAGGGGCTAACTATGGCTACACCTTC CASSLLTGANYGYTF
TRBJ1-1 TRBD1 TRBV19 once TGTGCCAGTAGATTTCCGGGACAGGGTTTCGCGGACACTGAAGCTTTCTTT CASRFPGQGFADTEAFF
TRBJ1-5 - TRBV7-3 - TGTGCCAGCAGCTTAGTAAGTCAGCCCCAGCATTTT CASSLVSQPQHF
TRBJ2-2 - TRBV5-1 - TGCGCCAGCAGCGCGACAGGAGGCACCGGGGAGCTGTTTTTT CASSATGGTGELFF
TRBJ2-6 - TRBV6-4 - TGTGCCAGCGCCCCAGGGACCGGGGCCAACGTCCTGACTTTC CASAPGTGANVLTF
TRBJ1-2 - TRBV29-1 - TGCAGCGTTGAACGGGGGCTGGCAGGTGGCTACACCTTC CSVERGLAGGYTF
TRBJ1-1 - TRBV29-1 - TGCAGCCTGACGTCCCCCGCTGAAGCTTTCTTT CSLTSPAEAFF